A selection of T cell receptor beta chains follows, all from one sample in a study of cytomegalovirus exposure and HLA in healthy donors. TCRdb keeps only in-frame clones here, not all; method: immunoSEQ multiplex PCR. Of about 130,000 clones in the sample, about 93% were seen once. Material: PBMCs. The source of these receptors is a woman under 30 in good health and CMV-seronegative. CDR3s include the opening cysteine and the closing phenylalanine or tryptophan. The D gene is left open where the match is weak. Expanded clones get a size class; other rows say once, few or many, or leave the size out.

.,TRBD2,TRBV5-1,TRBJ2-3,TGCGCCAGCAGCTTGGTGTTAGCGGGGGGTTTAGATACGCAGTATTTT,CASSLVLAGGLDTQYF
.,TRBD2,TRBV2,TRBJ2-1,TGTGCCAGCCAGCGGGAGCCGGGGAATGAGCAGTTCTTC,CASQREPGNEQFF
.,.,TRBV6-1,TRBJ1-2,TGTGCCAGCAGTGTTTCCGGGGACTATGGCTACACCTTC,CASSVSGDYGYTF
.,TRBD1,TRBV7-9,TRBJ2-2,TGTGCCAGCAGCTTAACTGGTCAGGGGGCGACCGGGGAGCTGTTTTTT,CASSLTGQGATGELFF
medium-sized,TRBD2,TRBV6-1,TRBJ2-1,TGTGCCAGCAGTGAAGCTAGCGGGGGGGCCTACAATGAGCAGTTCTTC,CASSEASGGAYNEQFF
.,.,TRBV5-1,TRBJ2-2,TGCGCCAGCACCTTAGCGGAGCGGAACACCGGGGAGCTGTTTTTT,CASTLAERNTGELFF
once,TRBD1,TRBV2,TRBJ1-1,TGTGCCAGCACCAAGGACAGGGTGAGTGAAGCTTTCTTT,CASTKDRVSEAFF
.,TRBD1,TRBV30,TRBJ2-7,TGTGCCTGGAGTCGACAATCTACGGGACAGGGCTCCTACGAGCAGTACTTC,CAWSRQSTGQGSYEQYF
.,.,TRBV14,TRBJ1-2,TGTGCCAGCAGCCAATTCGAGACAGCATATGGCTACACCTTC,CASSQFETAYGYTF
.,TRBD1,TRBV7-9,TRBJ1-1,TGTGCCAGCAGCTCCACCGGGACAGGACAATTCCGGACTGAAGCTTTCTTT,CASSSTGTGQFRTEAFF
.,TRBD1,TRBV7-3,TRBJ1-1,TGTGCCAGCAGCTCACAACCTTGGACAGGGGGCCAATACACTGAAGCTTTCTTT,CASSSQPWTGGQYTEAFF
.,.,TRBV11-2,TRBJ1-5,TGTGCCAGCAGCGAGGGGGACAATCAGCCCCAGCATTTT,CASSEGDNQPQHF
once,.,TRBV5-1,TRBJ1-3,TGCGCCAGCAGCGAACAGGGCCTTGGTGGAAACACCATATATTTT,CASSEQGLGGNTIYF
.,TRBD1,TRBV2,TRBJ2-3,TGTGCCAGCAGTCGTGGACAGGGGAGCACAGATACGCAGTATTTT,CASSRGQGSTDTQYF
.,.,TRBV5-1,TRBJ1-5,TGCGCCAGCAGCCCGGAGGGAGGAGACAATCAGCCCCAGCATTTT,CASSPEGGDNQPQHF
.,TRBD2,TRBV13,TRBJ2-7,TGTGCCAGCAGCTCTTTTGGACTAGCGGGAGTGTCATCCCACGAGCAGTACTTC,CASSSFGLAGVSSHEQYF
.,TRBD1,TRBV6-1,TRBJ1-5,TGTGCCAGCAGTGAAGCCCCCGCAGGGGGCTATCAGCCCCAGCATTTT,CASSEAPAGGYQPQHF
.,.,TRBV19,TRBJ1-5,TGTGCCAGTAGTATTGCCGACATCAATCAGCCCCAGCATTTT,CASSIADINQPQHF
.,.,TRBV5-1,TRBJ2-7,TGCGCCAGCAGCTTGGAGGTGGGAGAGGTATACGAGCAGTACTTC,CASSLEVGEVYEQYF
.,TRBD1,TRBV6-1,TRBJ1-5,TGTGCCAGCAGTGCAAACAGGGGGTATCAGCCCCAGCATTTT,CASSANRGYQPQHF
.,.,TRBV6-1,TRBJ2-5,TGTGCCAGCAGTGAAGCCTTAGGGGCCGGAGAGACCCAGTACTTC,CASSEALGAGETQYF
.,.,TRBV19,TRBJ1-4,TGTGCCAGTAGTCCCTCCGACAGACTTTTTGAAAAACTGTTTTTT,CASSPSDRLFEKLFF
.,.,TRBV7-2,TRBJ1-2,TGTGCCAGCAGCTTAACGGGGACTCCTGGCTACACCTTC,CASSLTGTPGYTF
.,.,TRBV6-1,TRBJ1-6,TGTGCCAGCAGTGCAGGGTTCAATTCACCCCTCCACTTT,CASSAGFNSPLHF
.,.,TRBV19,TRBJ2-3,TGTGCCAGTAGTCCTAGCACAGATACGCAGTATTTT,CASSPSTDTQYF
.,.,TRBV30,TRBJ1-5,TGTGCCTGGAGTGTAAACAGAAATCAGCCCCAGCATTTT,CAWSVNRNQPQHF
.,TRBD1,TRBV28,TRBJ1-4,TGTGCCAGCATCCGGGACAGCTATAATGAAAAACTGTTTTTT,CASIRDSYNEKLFF
.,.,TRBV30,TRBJ1-1,TGTGCCTGGAGTGTGGGGCAGGCTCCTTCTGCTTTCTTT,CAWSVGQAPSAFF
.,.,TRBV28,TRBJ1-1,TGTGCCAGCAGTTCCCAGGAGGGGCACACTGAAGCTTTCTTT,CASSSQEGHTEAFF
.,TRBD1,TRBV28,TRBJ1-5,TGTGCCAGCAAGGACAGGGGCCAGCCCCAGCATTTT,CASKDRGQPQHF
.,TRBD2,TRBV5-1,TRBJ2-2,TGCGCCACCGGGGGAGGGGCCGCGAACACCGGGGAGCTGTTTTTT,CATGGGAANTGELFF
.,.,TRBV29-1,TRBJ1-4,TGCAGCGTCGGATACAGGGTTGCTAATGAAAAACTGTTTTTT,CSVGYRVANEKLFF
.,.,TRBV18,TRBJ2-7,TGTGCCAGCTCACCACCGTCGTCCTACGAGCAGTACTTC,CASSPPSSYEQYF
once,.,TRBV28,TRBJ1-1,TGTGCCAGCAGTCTTACCCACACGACCAGGACAGCAGCTTTCTTT,CASSLTHTTRTAAFF
few,.,TRBV11-2,TRBJ1-2,TGTGCCAGCAGCTTTCAGGGAACCTACGGCTACACCTTC,CASSFQGTYGYTF
once,.,TRBV28,TRBJ1-1,TGTGCCAGCAGTTTATGGACAGGTGGCACTGAAGCTTTCTTT,CASSLWTGGTEAFF
.,.,TRBV5-1,TRBJ2-2,TGCGCCAGCAGCTTGGGAGTCACAGGGTCCGGGGAGCTGTTTTTT,CASSLGVTGSGELFF
.,.,TRBV5-6,TRBJ1-5,TGTGCCAGCAGCTTGGGACAGGCGAATCAGCCCCAGCATTTT,CASSLGQANQPQHF